This T cell receptor (beta chain) emerged from a study of T cells in tuberculosis. Time point noted: new active TB diagnosis, blood taken before or within 7 days of starting treatment. The assay was immunoSEQ multiplex PCR, and TCRdb's table has in-frame clones only and misses some. The sample yields over 25,000 clones, roughly 94% seen once. This CDR3 comprises 15 residues. CDR1 is SGHDN, CDR2 FVKESK, per germline. The J segment lost 7 bases and the V segment lost 4 bases, leaving 4 bases of the junction unmatched. The sample was PBMCs, taken at tuberculosis diagnosis. This receptor was obtained from an adult with tuberculosis. The V gene is TRBV14, the J gene TRBJ2-2; the match to TRBD2 covers 12 bases. CDR3 DNA sequence: TGTGCCAGCAGCCCTAGCGGGAGGGCTGGCGGGGAGCTGTTTTTT. Translating gives CASSPSGRAGGELFF.